This T cell receptor (beta chain) was obtained from a study of graft-versus-host responses after intestinal transplantation. The CDR3 is made up of 13 amino acids. Germline CDR1 is LNHNV and CDR2 is YYDKDF (reference sequence). V dropped 6 bases and J dropped 8; count of bases not matched to a gene: 4. TCRdb keeps only in-frame clones here, not all; method: immunoSEQ multiplex PCR. The repertoire holds about 86,000 clones, with 83% as singletons. This clone appeared once. Its antigen is unidentified. Sequenced material: unstimulated CD8+ T cells sorted from spleen or lymph node cells, taken before intestinal transplant. This rearrangement joins TRBV15 to TRBJ1-5, with 10 bases that match TRBD1. The origin of this receptor is a human donor who received an intestinal transplant. The CDR3 loop reads CATRGTGAEPQHF. The CDR3 DNA sequence: TGTGCCACCAGAGGGACAGGGGCTGAGCCCCAGCATTTT.